This T cell receptor beta chain was captured by sequencing in a study of lymphopenia after photon versus proton radiotherapy. Whole-study results and caveats: Under photons, naive T cells and diversity fell while effector/memory populations rose. After the lymphocyte nadir, photon-treated repertoires showed oligoclonal expansion, especially of CD8+ Temra cells.

The CDR3 runs to 17 residues. Trimming removed 5 bases from V and 3 bases from J; junction bases left unmatched: 7. The germline V gene has CDR1 LNHDA and CDR2 SQIVND (reference sequence). Profiled with immunoSEQ multiplex PCR; TCRdb holds only in-frame clones, not every one. The profile shows about 42,000 clones, about 85% of them singletons. Details on this clone: What it binds is not known.

Here the sequenced sample was peripheral blood, taken from a patient treated with proton-based radiotherapy. This sequence was found in a woman in her 70s with pancreatic cancer. This sequence joins TRBV19 and TRBJ2-1, with 13 bases fitting TRBD2. The CDR3 coding sequence is TGTGCCAGTAGTCCTCGAGGACTAGCGGGAGACTACAATGAGCAGTTCTTC. It specifies CASSPRGLAGDYNEQFF.